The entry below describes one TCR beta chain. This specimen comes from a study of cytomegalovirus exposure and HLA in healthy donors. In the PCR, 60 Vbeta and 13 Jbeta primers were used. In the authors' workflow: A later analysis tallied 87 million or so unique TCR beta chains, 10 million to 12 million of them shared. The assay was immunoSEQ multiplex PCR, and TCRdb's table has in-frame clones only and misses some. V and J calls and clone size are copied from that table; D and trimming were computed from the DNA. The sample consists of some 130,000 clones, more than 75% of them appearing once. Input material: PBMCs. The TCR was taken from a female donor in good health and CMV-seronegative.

The CDR3: CASSYSTGGDTQYF. The CDR3 nucleotides are TGTGCCAGCAGCTACTCGACAGGGGGAGATACGCAGTATTTT. The J gene is TRBJ2-3, the V gene TRBV7-9, with 9 bases lining up with TRBD1. Germline V gene lookup returns CDR1 SEHNR and CDR2 FQNEAQ (reference sequence). V dropped 4 bases and J dropped 5; count of bases not matched to a gene: 4. This CDR3 has 14 amino acids. The full variable domain, rest sourced from reference TRBV7-9 and TRBJ2-3, is DTGVSQNPRHKITKRGQNVTFRCDPISEHNRLYWYRQTLGQGPEFLTYFQNEAQLEKSRLLSDRFSAERPKGSFSTLEIQRTEQGDSAMYLCASSYSTGGDTQYFGPGTRLTVL.